This T cell receptor beta chain was documented in a study of cytomegalovirus exposure and HLA in healthy donors. General study findings and limits: In a later analysis, TCR beta V- and J-gene trimming showed a link to a missense DCLRE1C variant. Among TCR sequences, most were rare, though some public TCRs appeared in many donors. The authors judged a highly shared variant cluster likely a sequencing artifact.

The PCR was carried out with 60 Vbeta primers and 13 Jbeta primers. This table comes from immunoSEQ multiplex PCR, and its TCRdb copy is limited to in-frame clones, with some not included. The sample contains hundreds of thousands of clones, over 75% of which appear only once. Turning to this clone: Its cognate antigen is unknown.

The clonotype originates from a boy aged 5-17 years in good health and CMV-seronegative. The sequenced material came from PBMCs.

CDR3 nucleotide sequence: TGTGCCAGTAGTCATAATACAGGGGGCGCAATCTACGAGCAGTACTTC. The encoded protein is CASSHNTGGAIYEQYF. The chain carries TRBV19 and TRBJ2-7, with 9 positions matching TRBD1. The germline V gene has CDR1 LNHDA and CDR2 SQIVND (reference sequence). V lost 5 bases and J lost 3; bases outside the gene matches: 11. CDR3 size: 16 residues.